Listed below are T cell receptor beta chains from one sample, sequenced in a study of T cell clones after liver transplantation. Only in-frame clones appear in the TCRdb table, and some are missing; sequencing was by immunoSEQ multiplex PCR. This table holds under 150,000 clones, 90% found once. This material consisted of CD4+ T cells from blood, taken 12 months after liver transplant. Receptors originate from a human patient who received a liver transplant. A subset of T cells may come from the graft donor. Both conserved end residues are part of each CDR3. D genes are given only for firm matches.

j_gene: TRBJ1-2; v_gene: TRBV6-5; d_gene: TRBD1; CDR3aa: CASGDRGRDGYTF; CDR3nt: TGTGCCAGCGGGGACAGGGGGCGCGATGGCTACACCTTC
j_gene: TRBJ2-5; v_gene: TRBV15; d_gene: TRBD1; CDR3aa: CATSRQDRGDQETQYF; CDR3nt: TGTGCCACCAGCAGGCAGGACAGGGGGGACCAAGAGACCCAGTACTTC
j_gene: TRBJ2-1; v_gene: TRBV5-1; d_gene: .; CDR3aa: CASSLEQVTSYNEQFF; CDR3nt: TGCGCCAGCAGCTTGGAACAGGTCACCTCCTACAATGAGCAGTTCTTC
j_gene: TRBJ2-3; v_gene: TRBV4-1; d_gene: TRBD2; CDR3aa: CASSPTSGRASDTQYF; CDR3nt: TGCGCCAGCAGCCCGACTAGCGGGAGGGCCTCAGATACGCAGTATTTT
j_gene: TRBJ1-4; v_gene: TRBV27; d_gene: .; CDR3aa: CASRGIQPNEKLFF; CDR3nt: TGTGCCAGCAGGGGCATACAGCCTAATGAAAAACTGTTTTTT
j_gene: TRBJ1-5; v_gene: TRBV7-2; d_gene: .; CDR3aa: CASSLVRARGGNQPQHF; CDR3nt: TGTGCCAGCAGCTTAGTCAGGGCCAGAGGGGGCAATCAGCCCCAGCATTTT
j_gene: TRBJ2-7; v_gene: TRBV11-3; d_gene: .; CDR3aa: CASSPGWGQNEQYF; CDR3nt: TGTGCCAGCAGCCCGGGGTGGGGTCAGAACGAGCAGTACTTC
j_gene: TRBJ1-2; v_gene: TRBV5-1; d_gene: .; CDR3aa: CASSLVRGVDYGYTF; CDR3nt: TGCGCCAGCAGCTTGGTTAGAGGGGTGGACTATGGCTACACCTTC
j_gene: TRBJ2-3; v_gene: TRBV30; d_gene: TRBD1; CDR3aa: CAWRTRTGGYYTDTQYF; CDR3nt: TGTGCCTGGAGGACCCGGACAGGGGGCTATTACACAGATACGCAGTATTTT
j_gene: TRBJ2-3; v_gene: TRBV6-1; d_gene: .; CDR3aa: CASRVGGPYTDTQYF; CDR3nt: TGTGCCAGCAGGGTGGGGGGACCATACACAGATACGCAGTATTTT